Below, 2 T cell receptor beta chains from the same sample are listed, as sequenced in a study of CD8+CD57+ T cells in acquired aplastic anemia. Template material for TCR beta VDJ and CDR3 profiling consisted of genomic DNA. TCRdb ran MiXCR on the reads and lists one entry per CDR3 protein. The repertoire consists of 80,000 or so distinct CDR3 sequences, with about half occurring once and the leading ten covering around 63%. The source material was sorted CD4+, CD8+, or CD8+CD57+ T cells (not recorded which) from PBMCs. The receptors were sampled from a human donor in good health, serving as a control.

In this sample, this clonotype turned up many times. V is TRBV11-1 and J is TRBJ2-3; 8 bases match TRBD2. V shed 5 bases and J 1 base; nucleotides not matched to a gene: 5. CDR1 is SGHAT, CDR2 FQDESV, per germline (reference sequence). This CDR3 comprises 15 residues. CDR3 region: CASSEVRGGTDTQYF. In nucleotides, the CDR3 is TGTGCCAGCAGCGAAGTGCGGGGGGGCACAGATACGCAGTATTTT. Together with reference TRBV11-1 and TRBJ2-3, the CDR3 gives the full variable domain: EAEVAQSPRYKITEKSQAVAFWCDPISGHATLYWYRQILGQGPELLVQFQDESVVDDSQLPKDRFSAERLKGVDSTLKIQPAELGDSAMYLCASSEVRGGTDTQYFGPGTRLTVL.

The count of this clonotype is one. V gene TRBV2 combines with J gene TRBJ1-5; D remains unclear. V was pared by 2 bases and J by 3 bases, with 5 bases between. The CDR3 covers 13 residues. The germline gives CDR1 SNHLY, CDR2 FYNNEI. This CDR3 reads CASSETPNQPQHF. As DNA, the CDR3 is TGTGCCAGCAGTGAAACCCCCAATCAGCCCCAGCATTTT.